This TCR beta chain was identified in a study of blood T cell repertoires in COVID-19. Across the study: Samples of COVID-19 (acute and convalescent) were obtained from the United States, Italy and Spain. T cells, B-cell-depleted T cells, or PBMCs supplied cDNA or gDNA.

The protocol was immunoSEQ multiplex PCR, while the TCRdb copy is restricted to in-frame clones and leaves out a portion. The table has approximately 250,000 clones, 85% to 95% seen once. Exposed study participants had met a COVID-19 case within 2 weeks before entry. V was clipped by 5 bases and J by 4 bases; unmatched bases: 8. This CDR3 has 15 residues. Germline CDR1 reads SGHNT; CDR2 reads YYREEE (reference sequence). The chain recombines TRBV5-4 with TRBJ2-3; 9 bases map to TRBD1. This clonotype was sampled from a man aged 35 to 55 who had been exposed to COVID-19. The source material was PBMCs or T cells enriched from blood (not recorded which). In DNA form, the CDR3 reads TGTGCCAGCAGGGTTACAGGGGGCGATGCAGATACGCAGTATTTT. The encoded protein is CASRVTGGDADTQYF.